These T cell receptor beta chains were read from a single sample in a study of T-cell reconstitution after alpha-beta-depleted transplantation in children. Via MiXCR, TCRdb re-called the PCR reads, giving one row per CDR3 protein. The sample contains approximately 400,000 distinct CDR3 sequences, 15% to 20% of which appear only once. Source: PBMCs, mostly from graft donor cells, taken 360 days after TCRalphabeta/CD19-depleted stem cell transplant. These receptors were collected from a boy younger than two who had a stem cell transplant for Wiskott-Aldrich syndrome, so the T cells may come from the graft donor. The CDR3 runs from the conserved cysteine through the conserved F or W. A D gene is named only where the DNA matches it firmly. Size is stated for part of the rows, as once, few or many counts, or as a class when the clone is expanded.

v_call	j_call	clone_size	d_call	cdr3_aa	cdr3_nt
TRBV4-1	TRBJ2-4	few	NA	CASSQDHRPDLAKNIQYF	TGCGCCAGCAGCCAAGATCACAGGCCCGACTTAGCCAAAAACATTCAGTACTTC
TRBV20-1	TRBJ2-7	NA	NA	CSARARGRAPYEQYF	TGCAGTGCTAGAGCTAGGGGCAGGGCCCCCTACGAGCAGTACTTC
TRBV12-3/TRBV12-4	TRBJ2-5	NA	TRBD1	CASSLWLRGLETQYF	TGTGCCAGCAGTTTATGGTTAAGGGGGCTGGAGACCCAGTACTTC
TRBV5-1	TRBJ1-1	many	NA	CASRPQRGGEAFF	TGCGCCAGCAGGCCCCAGAGAGGAGGTGAAGCTTTCTTT
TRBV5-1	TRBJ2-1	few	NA	CASSLLLASDNEQFF	TGCGCCAGCAGCTTGTTACTAGCTAGCGACAATGAGCAGTTCTTC
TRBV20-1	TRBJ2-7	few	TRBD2	CSANILAGGFHEQYF	TGCAGTGCTAACATCCTAGCGGGAGGTTTCCACGAGCAGTACTTC
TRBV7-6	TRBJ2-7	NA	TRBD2	CASSPYSGSNEQYF	TGTGCCAGCAGCCCCTATAGCGGGAGCAACGAGCAGTACTTC
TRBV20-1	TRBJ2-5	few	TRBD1	CSARPPGQGTWGTQYF	TGCAGTGCTAGGCCCCCTGGACAGGGGACGTGGGGGACCCAGTACTTC
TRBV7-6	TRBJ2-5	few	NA	CASSLVDRRETQYF	TGTGCCAGCAGCTTAGTCGACAGGAGAGAGACCCAGTACTTC
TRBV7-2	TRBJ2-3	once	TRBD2	CASSARLAGLLTDTQYF	TGTGCCAGCAGCGCGCGACTAGCGGGGCTATTGACAGATACGCAGTATTTT
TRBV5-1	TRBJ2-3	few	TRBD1	CASSLGGQGDTYADTQYF	TGCGCCAGCAGCTTGGGAGGACAGGGGGACACGTACGCAGATACGCAGTATTTT
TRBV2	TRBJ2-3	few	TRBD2	CASTPGLAGGPKRTDTQYF	TGTGCCAGCACCCCGGGACTAGCGGGAGGGCCCAAGCGCACAGATACGCAGTATTTT
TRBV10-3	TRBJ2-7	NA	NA	CAISPIPPYEQYF	TGTGCCATCAGCCCGATACCACCCTACGAGCAGTACTTC
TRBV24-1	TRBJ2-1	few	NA	CATGGSKRVYNEQFF	TGTGCCACCGGAGGTTCAAAGCGAGTTTACAATGAGCAGTTCTTC
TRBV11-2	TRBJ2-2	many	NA	CASSPGPGELFF	TGTGCCAGCAGCCCTGGCCCCGGGGAGCTGTTTTTT
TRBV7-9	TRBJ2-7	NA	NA	CASSQVYEQYF	TGTGCCAGCAGCCAGGTCTACGAGCAGTACTTC
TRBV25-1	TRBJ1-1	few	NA	CASSERAVNTEAFF	TGTGCCAGCAGTGAAAGGGCAGTGAACACTGAAGCTTTCTTT
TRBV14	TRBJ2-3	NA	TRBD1	CASSQDLQGSTDTQYF	TGTGCCAGCAGCCAAGATCTACAGGGGAGCACAGATACGCAGTATTTT
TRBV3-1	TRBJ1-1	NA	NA	CASSQDPAVRTEAFF	TGTGCCAGCAGCCAAGATCCGGCCGTGAGGACTGAAGCTTTCTTT
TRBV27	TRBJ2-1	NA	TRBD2	CASTATSGGARNEQFF	TGTGCCAGCACAGCCACTAGCGGGGGGGCGAGGAATGAGCAGTTCTTC
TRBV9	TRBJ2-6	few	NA	CASSETWSAGANVLTF	TGTGCCAGCAGTGAGACGTGGTCTGCTGGGGCCAACGTCCTGACTTTC
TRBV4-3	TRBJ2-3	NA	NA	CASSPGPDSPTDTQYF	TGCGCCAGCAGCCCAGGGCCGGACTCACCCACAGATACGCAGTATTTT
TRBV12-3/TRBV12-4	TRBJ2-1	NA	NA	CASRAESSYNEQFF	TGTGCCAGCAGAGCGGAGAGCTCCTACAATGAGCAGTTCTTC
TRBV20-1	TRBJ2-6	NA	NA	CSASPFITPGANVLTF	TGCAGTGCTAGTCCCTTTATAACCCCCGGGGCCAACGTCCTGACTTTC
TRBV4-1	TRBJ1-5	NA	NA	CASKPSEGIGNQPQHF	TGCGCCAGCAAGCCAAGCGAGGGTATCGGCAATCAGCCCCAGCATTTT
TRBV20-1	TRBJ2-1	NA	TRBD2	CSARIREGLRNEQFF	TGCAGTGCTAGGATACGGGAGGGTCTCCGCAATGAGCAGTTCTTC
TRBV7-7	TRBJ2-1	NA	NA	CASSLSTTVGLYNEQFF	TGTGCCAGCAGCTTATCCACGACAGTGGGGCTCTACAATGAGCAGTTCTTC
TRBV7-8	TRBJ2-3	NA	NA	CASSPGPLGRSDTQYF	TGTGCCAGCAGCCCTGGACCCCTAGGACGGTCAGATACGCAGTATTTT
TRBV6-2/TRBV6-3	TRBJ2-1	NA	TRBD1	CASRAHSGTVSYNEQFF	TGTGCCAGCAGAGCCCATTCCGGGACAGTATCCTACAATGAGCAGTTCTTC
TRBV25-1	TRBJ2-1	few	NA	CASSEYSGTGGLVYEQFF	TGTGCCAGCAGTGAATACTCGGGGACTGGGGGCCTCGTCTATGAGCAGTTCTTC
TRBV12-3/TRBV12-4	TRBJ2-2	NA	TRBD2	CASNPRGEGPGELFF	TGTGCCAGCAACCCCCGGGGGGAGGGCCCCGGGGAGCTGTTTTTT
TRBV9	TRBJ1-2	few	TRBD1	CASSASGTGGYGYTF	TGTGCCAGCAGCGCTTCCGGGACAGGGGGTTACGGCTACACCTTC
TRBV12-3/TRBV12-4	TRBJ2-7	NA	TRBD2	CASSLAGALSYEQYF	TGTGCCAGCAGCTTAGCGGGGGCTCTCTCCTACGAGCAGTACTTC